The 2 T cell receptor beta chains given below trace back to one sample, sequenced in a study of T cell responses to AZD1222 COVID-19 vaccine. TCRdb keeps only in-frame clones here, not all; method: immunoSEQ multiplex PCR. The sample records about 140,000 clones, more than 80% being singletons. The sequenced sample was peripheral blood, obtained on day 0 of AZD1222 vaccination. The receptors derive from an adult in good health.

The chain links TRBV10-2 to TRBJ1-4; tentative D call: TRBD1 (5 bases). Trimming took 2 bases from V and 7 from J, leaving 8 bases between them. Germline V gene lookup returns CDR1 WSHSY and CDR2 SAAADI. CDR3 length: 13 residues. The CDR3 protein is CASSERQGEKLFF. CDR3 nucleotide sequence: TGCGCCAGCAGTGAGAGGCAGGGTGAAAAACTGTTTTTT.

The rearrangement links TRBV6-6 to TRBJ1-5, with a weak D call TRBD1 (6 bases). Germline CDR1 MNHNY, CDR2 SVGAGI (reference sequence). The CDR3 runs to 21 residues. Trimming took off 6 bases at V and 1 base at J, with 31 bases between the two ends. CDR3 coding DNA: TGTGCCAGCAGCCCCCAAAATCTCCCTCACAGGGTTATCAGAAGCAATCAGCCCCAGCATTTT. Its protein is CASSPQNLPHRVIRSNQPQHF.